What follows are 22 T cell receptor beta chains derived from one specimen sequenced in a study of control samples from healthy donors and cancer patients. This table comes from immunoSEQ multiplex PCR, and its TCRdb copy is limited to in-frame clones, with some not included. Of about 95,000 clones in the sample, 85% are singletons; the top ten hold 15% to 20%. Sequencing input: blood. These receptors were obtained from a young man in good health.

The chain has TRBV19 and TRBJ1-4; 7 nucleotides match TRBD1. The V gene's germline CDR1 is LNHDA and CDR2 SQIVND (reference sequence). With V trimmed by 7 bases and J by 8 bases, 4 bases remained unmatched. The CDR3 has 12 amino acids. The CDR3 DNA sequence: TGTGCCAGTACAGACAGGGCCGAAAAACTGTTTTTT. This translates into CASTDRAEKLFF. The variable domain in full, completed from reference TRBV19 and TRBJ1-4, reads DGGITQSPKYLFRKEGQNVTLSCEQNLNHDAMYWYRQDPGQGLRLIYYSQIVNDFQKGDIAEGYSVSREKKESFPLTVTSAQKNPTAFYLCASTDRAEKLFFGSGTQLSVL.

The chain uses TRBV5-1 and TRBJ2-7; D is ambiguous. The CDR3 runs 13 residues. Trimming removed 5 bases at V and 7 bases at J, with 16 bases between. Germline values: CDR1 SGHRS, CDR2 YFSETQ. The CDR3 sequence is CASRGSAALEQYF. The CDR3 coding sequence is TGCGCCAGCAGGGGGTCGGCCGCGTTAGAGCAGTACTTC.

This chain links TRBV15 with TRBJ2-1, with 14 nucleotides matching TRBD2. This CDR3 has 16 residues. CDR1 and CDR2 (germline): LNHNV, YYDKDF (reference sequence). The V and J ends lost 2 bases and 7 bases, in that order; junction bases with no gene match: 4. The CDR3 DNA reads as TGTGCCACCAGCAGACGGGGGACTAGCGGGGGTAATGAGCAGTTCTTC. Amino acid sequence: CATSRRGTSGGNEQFF.

This clone was counted once. The chain carries TRBV11-3 and TRBJ2-1; 9 positions match TRBD2. V was clipped by 5 bases and J by 9 bases; unmatched bases: 2. Germline CDR1 and CDR2: SGHNT and YENEEA. This CDR3 contains 12 residues. The CDR3 DNA reads as TGTGCCAGCAGCCAACTAGCGGGTGAGCAGTTCTTC. It yields the protein CASSQLAGEQFF.

For this clone: Other DNA variants within this sample encode the same CDR3. The V gene is TRBV29-1, the J gene TRBJ1-1; the D is unclear. CDR1 is SQVTM and CDR2 is ANQGSEA in the germline V gene. V was pared by 7 bases and J by 1 base, with 7 bases between. The CDR3 spans 11 residues. CDR3: CSARGNTEAFF. The DNA for the CDR3 is TGCAGCGCCCGGGGGAACACTGAAGCTTTCTTT. Looking up the rest from reference TRBV29-1 and TRBJ1-1 gives the full variable domain: SAVISQKPSRDICQRGTSLTIQCQVDSQVTMMFWYRQQPGQSLTLIATANQGSEATYESGFVIDKFPISRPNLTFSTLTVSNMSPEDSSIYLCSARGNTEAFFGQGTRLTVV.

The chain is built from TRBV7-9 and TRBJ2-2; D perhaps matches TRBD1 (5 bases). The germline V gene encodes CDR1 SEHNR and CDR2 FQNEAQ (reference sequence). V lost 7 bases and J 8 bases, leaving 14 bases between the germline ends. The CDR3 consists of 13 residues. CDR3 DNA sequence: TGTGCCAGCACCCAACAGGTGACGGGGGAGCTGTTTTTT. Protein product: CASTQQVTGELFF.

The CDR3, as DNA: TGTGCCAGCTCACCACCAGGGGTCAGCGAGCAGTACTTC. Its protein product is CASSPPGVSEQYF. The chain joins TRBV18 to TRBJ2-7, with D possibly matching TRBD1 (5 bases). Trimming removed 0 bases at V and 6 bases at J, with 9 bases between. CDR1 and CDR2 from the germline V gene are KGHSH and LQKENI. This CDR3 spans 13 amino acids.

By share, this clone ranks as medium-sized (0.01 to 0.1%). Other DNA sequences in the same sample also yield this CDR3. V gene TRBV18 combines with J gene TRBJ1-6; the D gene is possibly TRBD1 (5 bases). V was trimmed by 2 bases and J by 6 bases, leaving 8 bases between them. Germline values: CDR1 KGHSH, CDR2 LQKENI. The CDR3 is 14 residues long. The CDR3 protein is CASSPGARNSPLHF. As DNA, the CDR3 is TGTGCCAGCTCACCAGGGGCCCGTAATTCACCCCTCCACTTT.

Here the CDR3 DNA reads TGTGCCAGTAGTACCTCCTTGACAGGGAGGGACACTGAAGCTTTCTTT. Translated: CASSTSLTGRDTEAFF. J is TRBJ1-1 and V is TRBV19; 7 nucleotides match TRBD1. Germline loops: CDR1 LNHDA, CDR2 SQIVND (reference sequence). CDR3 size: 16 residues. V gave up 4 bases and J gave up 3 bases; unmatched junction bases: 11.

This clone has a handful of counts. The chain employs TRBV7-9 and TRBJ1-1, with D uncertain. Germline V lookup: CDR1 SEHNR, CDR2 FQNEAQ (reference sequence). V lost 5 bases to trimming and J lost 3 bases, with 10 bases between them. The CDR3 runs to 13 residues. CDR3 in DNA: TGTGCCAGCAGCCCAGGAGTGTACACTGAAGCTTTCTTT. Translation gives CASSPGVYTEAFF.

The chain uses TRBV2 and TRBJ1-5, with D unclear. The ends were cut back, 2 bases at V and 7 bases at J, with 12 bases in the middle. This CDR3 is built from 14 residues. Germline V gene lookup returns CDR1 SNHLY and CDR2 FYNNEI. The CDR3 is CASSEMGIGQPQHF. Written as DNA, the CDR3 is TGTGCCAGCAGTGAAATGGGAATAGGGCAGCCCCAGCATTTT.

This chain links TRBV4-2 with TRBJ2-7; TRBD2 agrees at 14 bases. The CDR3 has 17 amino acids. Unmatched junction bases numbered 1, after V lost 0 bases and J lost 0 bases. From germline, CDR1 is LGHNA and CDR2 YNFKEQ. CDR3 coding DNA: TGTGCCAGCAGCCAAGATGGACTAGCGGGGGGCTCCTACGAGCAGTACTTC. Translation gives CASSQDGLAGGSYEQYF.

This clone was picked up one time. V is TRBV4-1 and J is TRBJ2-7; tentatively, D is TRBD1 (6 bases). Between the trimmed V and J ends, which lost 1 base and 5 bases, there was a span of 15 bases. Germline CDR1 MGHRA, CDR2 YSYEKL. The CDR3 contains 15 residues. CDR3 DNA: TGCGCCAGCAGCCAAGTATCAGGGGTTGAAAACGAGCAGTACTTC. Amino acid sequence: CASSQVSGVENEQYF.

The chain couples TRBV11-2 to TRBJ2-7; D is undetermined. The CDR3 has 11 residues. In germline, CDR1 is SGHAT, CDR2 FQNNGV. With 5 bases removed from V and 3 bases from J, the gap between germline ends came to 5 bases. The CDR3 sequence is CASSANYEQYF. The CDR3 DNA is TGTGCCAGCAGCGCGAACTACGAGCAGTACTTC.

The V gene is TRBV27, the J gene TRBJ1-5; D is ambiguous. The CDR3 runs to 14 residues. Germline assignment: CDR1 MNHEY and CDR2 SMNVEV (reference sequence). The V and J ends lost 2 bases and 0 bases respectively, with 5 bases between them. The CDR3 DNA sequence: TGTGCCAGCAGTTTACAACATAGCAATCAGCCCCAGCATTTT. Its protein is CASSLQHSNQPQHF.

The count of this clone is one. The chain joins TRBV27 to TRBJ1-6, with TRBD1 matching 9 bases. This CDR3 has 16 residues. Germline trimming cut 2 bases from V and 10 bases from J; bases unmatched to any gene: 9. Germline V gene lookup returns CDR1 MNHEY and CDR2 SMNVEV (reference sequence). The CDR3 DNA is TGTGCCAGCAGTTTACGCCCCGGGACAGGGAGATCACCCCTCCACTTT. Translated, it gives CASSLRPGTGRSPLHF.

This clone showed up just a few times. This chain links TRBV19 with TRBJ1-5; 10 nucleotides align to TRBD1. The CDR3 runs 14 residues. V was clipped by 7 bases and J by 9 bases; unmatched bases: 9. Germline loops: CDR1 LNHDA, CDR2 SQIVND (reference sequence). CDR3 sequence (DNA): TGTGCCAGTACTGTTGGGACAGGGGATATGCCCCAGCATTTT. Its translation: CASTVGTGDMPQHF.

The chain uses TRBV10-1 and TRBJ1-6, with D possibly TRBD1 on 5 matching bases. The CDR3 has 14 amino acids. CDR1 and CDR2 from the germline V gene are WNHNN and SYGVQD (reference sequence). V shed 6 bases and J shed 5 bases, with 11 bases lying between them. CDR3: CASRGTIHNSPLHF. The CDR3 bases are TGCGCCAGCAGAGGGACGATTCATAATTCACCCCTCCACTTT.

V is TRBV28 and J is TRBJ2-7, with D perhaps TRBD2 (7 bases). Germline V CDR1 and CDR2: MDHEN, SYDVKM. Trimming cost V 7 bases and J 4 bases, with 17 bases left between them. The CDR3 runs 14 residues. The CDR3 protein is CASIHGGGGYEQYF. In DNA form, the CDR3 reads TGTGCCAGCATCCATGGAGGGGGGGGTTACGAGCAGTACTTC. Based on the CDR3 plus reference TRBV28 and TRBJ2-7, the full variable domain is DVKVTQSSRYLVKRTGEKVFLECVQDMDHENMFWYRQDPGLGLRLIYFSYDVKMKEKGDIPEGYSVSREKKERFSLILESASTNQTSMYLCASIHGGGGYEQYFGPGTRLTVT.

The count of this clone is one. The J gene is TRBJ2-3, the V gene TRBV6-7; possible D gene TRBD1, 6 bases. TRBV6-7 belongs to the ORF category, with a function that is uncertain. Deletions cut 9 bases from V and 3 bases from J, with 16 bases between. The CDR3 runs 14 residues. In DNA, the CDR3 is TGTGCCAGGGTTGAGGGGGTACAAACAGATACGCAGTATTTT. Translating gives CARVEGVQTDTQYF.

The rearrangement uses TRBV7-9 and TRBJ2-1; 10 bases align to TRBD2. CDR1 and CDR2 from the germline V gene are SEHNR and FQNEAQ (reference sequence). The CDR3 totals 15 residues. V lost 5 bases, J lost 5 bases, and 6 bases stayed unmatched. DNA for the CDR3: TGTGCCAGCAGCGGTAGCGGGGGGCACAACAATGAGCAGTTCTTC. Its protein is CASSGSGGHNNEQFF.

The chain links TRBV10-1 to TRBJ2-3, with 7 bases aligning to TRBD2. The CDR3 runs 15 residues. V lost 2 bases and J lost 2; bases outside the gene matches: 4. Germline V lookup: CDR1 WNHNN, CDR2 SYGVQD (reference sequence). CDR3 residues: CASSERGDLTDTQYF. CDR3 nucleotides: TGCGCCAGCAGTGAGCGGGGGGACCTCACAGATACGCAGTATTTT.